This TCR beta chain was captured by sequencing in a study of blood T cell repertoires in COVID-19. At the level of the study: The origin of the acute and convalescent COVID-19 samples was the United States, Italy and Spain.

Germline CDR1 LNHNV, CDR2 YYDKDF (reference sequence). The CDR3 runs 14 residues. Trimming shortened V by 1 base and J by 5 bases, and 11 bases separated the two germline ends. The authors' processing: For nucleated cells, counts were estimated from reference gene primer amplification. The method was immunoSEQ multiplex PCR; TCRdb's version includes in-frame clones alone and lacks a portion of them. Clone size and V and J calls were adopted from that table, with D and trimming inferred from the DNA. The sample carries some 160,000 clones, 70% to 90% recorded once. The sequencing sample was made of peripheral blood. The source of this sequence is a woman in her sixties or seventies with acute or convalescent COVID-19. The chain employs TRBV15 and TRBJ2-5, with D possibly TRBD2 on 6 matching bases. CDR3 amino acids: CATSRAGGRETQYF. The CDR3 DNA sequence: TGTGCCACCAGCAGAGCCGGGGGACGGGAGACCCAGTACTTC.